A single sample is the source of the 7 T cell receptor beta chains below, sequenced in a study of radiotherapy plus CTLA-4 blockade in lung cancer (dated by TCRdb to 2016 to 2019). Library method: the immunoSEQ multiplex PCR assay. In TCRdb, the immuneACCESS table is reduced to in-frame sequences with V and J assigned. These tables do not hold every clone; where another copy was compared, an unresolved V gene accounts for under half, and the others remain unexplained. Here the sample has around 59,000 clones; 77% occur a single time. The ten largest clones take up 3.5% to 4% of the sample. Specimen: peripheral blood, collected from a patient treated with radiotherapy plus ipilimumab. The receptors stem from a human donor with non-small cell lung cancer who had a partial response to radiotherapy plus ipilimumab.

The CDR3 protein is CASSGRVEPPLHF. The CDR3 nucleotides read TGTGCCAGCAGTGGCAGGGTCGAACCACCCCTCCACTTT. The chain is built from TRBV6-1 and TRBJ1-6; possible D gene TRBD1, 5 bases. V lost 4 bases and J lost 11, with 12 bases in between. The CDR3 has 13 amino acids. The germline gives CDR1 MNHNS, CDR2 SASEGT.

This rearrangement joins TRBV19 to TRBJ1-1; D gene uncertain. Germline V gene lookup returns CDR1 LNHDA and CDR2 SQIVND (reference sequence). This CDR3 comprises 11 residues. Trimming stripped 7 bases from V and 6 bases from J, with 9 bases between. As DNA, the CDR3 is TGTGCCAGTACCAAGACACCTGAAGCTTTCTTT. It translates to CASTKTPEAFF.

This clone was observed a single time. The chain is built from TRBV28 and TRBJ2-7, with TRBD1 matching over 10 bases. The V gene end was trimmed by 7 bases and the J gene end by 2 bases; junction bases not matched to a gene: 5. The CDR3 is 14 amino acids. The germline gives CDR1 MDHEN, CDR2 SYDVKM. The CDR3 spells CASNTGQGAYEQYF. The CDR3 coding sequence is TGTGCCAGCAACACCGGACAGGGGGCCTACGAGCAGTACTTC.

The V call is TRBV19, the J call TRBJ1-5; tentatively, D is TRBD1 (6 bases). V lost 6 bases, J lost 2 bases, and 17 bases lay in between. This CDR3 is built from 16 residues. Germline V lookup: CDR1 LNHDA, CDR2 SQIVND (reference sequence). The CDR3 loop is CASSLLLGAGNQPQHF. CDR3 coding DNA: TGTGCCAGTAGCCTCCTACTGGGGGCTGGCAATCAGCCCCAGCATTTT. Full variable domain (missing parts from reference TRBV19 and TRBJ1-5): DGGITQSPKYLFRKEGQNVTLSCEQNLNHDAMYWYRQDPGQGLRLIYYSQIVNDFQKGDIAEGYSVSREKKESFPLTVTSAQKNPTAFYLCASSLLLGAGNQPQHFGDGTRLSIL.

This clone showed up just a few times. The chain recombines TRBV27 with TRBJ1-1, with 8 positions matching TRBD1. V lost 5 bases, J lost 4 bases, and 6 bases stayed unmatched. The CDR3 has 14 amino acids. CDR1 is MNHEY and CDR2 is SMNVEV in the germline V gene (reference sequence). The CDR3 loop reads CASSPRGRVTEAFF. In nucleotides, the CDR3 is TGTGCCAGCAGTCCCAGGGGGCGCGTCACTGAAGCTTTCTTT.

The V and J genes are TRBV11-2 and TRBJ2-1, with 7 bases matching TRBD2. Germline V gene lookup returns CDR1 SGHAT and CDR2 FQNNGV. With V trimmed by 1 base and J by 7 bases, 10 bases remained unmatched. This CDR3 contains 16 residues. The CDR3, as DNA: TGTGCCAGCAGCTTAGCCGCGGGGGTCTTGATGAATGAGCAGTTCTTC. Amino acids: CASSLAAGVLMNEQFF.

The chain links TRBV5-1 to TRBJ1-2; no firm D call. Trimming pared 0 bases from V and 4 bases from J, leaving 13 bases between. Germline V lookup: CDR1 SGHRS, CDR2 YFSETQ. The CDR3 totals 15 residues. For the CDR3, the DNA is TGCGCCAGCAGCTTGGGGGAGTTCCCACGCTATGGCTACACCTTC. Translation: CASSLGEFPRYGYTF.